The clone carrying this T cell receptor (beta chain) was counted many times. Its specificity is unknown. The entry originates in a study of CD8 T cells in ankylosing spondylitis. Study results and limitations: Ankylosing spondylitis blood appeared to be characterized by a TCR beta motif of 8 or 9 highly homologous variants. Disease-linked clones were reportedly significantly enriched in matched ankylosing spondylitis synovial fluid.

Germline V gives CDR1 SGHTA, CDR2 FQGNSA. The CDR3 spans 14 residues. After removal of 5 bases from V and 4 bases from J, the junction contained 8 bases not matched to a gene. TCRdb re-called the 5' RACE reads with MiXCR, one entry per CDR3 protein. The sample comprises some 240,000 distinct CDR3 sequences, less than 10% of which are singletons, and around 6.8% rests with the top ten. Sequencing was performed on blood, either unsorted or a sorted T cell fraction (not recorded which). The TCR comes from a male donor with ankylosing spondylitis or in good health (not recorded which). The genes are TRBV7-2 and TRBJ2-7, with TRBD1 identical over 7 bases. CDR3 protein: CASSPLGQSYEQYF. The DNA of the CDR3 is TGTGCCAGCAGCCCCTTGGGACAGTCATACGAGCAGTACTTC.